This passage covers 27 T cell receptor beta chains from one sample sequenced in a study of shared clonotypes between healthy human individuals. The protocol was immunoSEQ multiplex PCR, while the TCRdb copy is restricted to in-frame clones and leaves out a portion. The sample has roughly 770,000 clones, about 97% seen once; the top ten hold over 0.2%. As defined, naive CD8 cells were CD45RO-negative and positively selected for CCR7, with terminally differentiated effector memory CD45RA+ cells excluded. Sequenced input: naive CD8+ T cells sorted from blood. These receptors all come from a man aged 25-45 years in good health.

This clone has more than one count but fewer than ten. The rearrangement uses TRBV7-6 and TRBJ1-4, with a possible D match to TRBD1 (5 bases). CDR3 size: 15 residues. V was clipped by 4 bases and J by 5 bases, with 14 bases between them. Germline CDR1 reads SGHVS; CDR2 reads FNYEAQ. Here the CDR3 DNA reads TGTGCCAGCAGCTGGGGGGGAAGCGTAAATGAAAAACTGTTTTTT. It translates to CASSWGGSVNEKLFF.

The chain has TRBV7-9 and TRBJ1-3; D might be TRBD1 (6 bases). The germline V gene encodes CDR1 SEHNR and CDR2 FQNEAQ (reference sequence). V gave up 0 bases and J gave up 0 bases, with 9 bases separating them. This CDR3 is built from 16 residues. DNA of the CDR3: TGTGCCAGCAGCTTAGCGGAGGACAGCTCTGGAAACACCATATATTTT. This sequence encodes CASSLAEDSSGNTIYF.

The DNA of the CDR3 is TGTGCCAGCTGCGCGGGAAACAGCTACGAGCAGTACTTC. Amino acids: CASCAGNSYEQYF. The gene calls are TRBV25-1 and TRBJ2-7, with D maybe TRBD2 (6 bases). CDR1 and CDR2 from the germline V gene are MGHDK and SYGVNS. Trimming removed 8 bases from V and 3 bases from J, with 14 bases in between. The CDR3 loop spans 13 amino acids.

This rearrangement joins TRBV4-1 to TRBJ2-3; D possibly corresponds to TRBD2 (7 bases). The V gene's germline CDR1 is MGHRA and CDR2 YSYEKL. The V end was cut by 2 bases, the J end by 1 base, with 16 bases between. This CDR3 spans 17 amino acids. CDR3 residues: CASSQSTGLAGTDTQYF. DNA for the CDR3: TGCGCCAGCAGCCAATCAACAGGGCTAGCGGGCACAGATACGCAGTATTTT.

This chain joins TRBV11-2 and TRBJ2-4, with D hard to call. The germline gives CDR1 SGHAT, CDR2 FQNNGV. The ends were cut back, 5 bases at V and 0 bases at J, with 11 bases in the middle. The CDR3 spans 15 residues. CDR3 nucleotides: TGTGCCAGCAGCGACGCAATACTAGCCAAAAACATTCAGTACTTC. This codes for CASSDAILAKNIQYF.

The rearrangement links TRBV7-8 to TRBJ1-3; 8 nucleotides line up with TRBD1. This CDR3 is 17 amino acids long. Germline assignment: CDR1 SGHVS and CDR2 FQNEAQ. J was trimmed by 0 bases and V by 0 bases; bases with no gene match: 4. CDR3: CASSLARTGSSGNTIYF. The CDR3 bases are TGTGCCAGCAGCTTAGCCAGGACAGGGAGCTCTGGAAACACCATATATTTT.

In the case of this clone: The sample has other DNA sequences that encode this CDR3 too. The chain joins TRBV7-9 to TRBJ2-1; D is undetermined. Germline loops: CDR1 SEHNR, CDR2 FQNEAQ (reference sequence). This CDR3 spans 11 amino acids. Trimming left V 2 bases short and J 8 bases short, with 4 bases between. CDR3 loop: CASSLLDEQFF. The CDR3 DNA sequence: TGTGCCAGCAGCTTATTGGATGAGCAGTTCTTC.

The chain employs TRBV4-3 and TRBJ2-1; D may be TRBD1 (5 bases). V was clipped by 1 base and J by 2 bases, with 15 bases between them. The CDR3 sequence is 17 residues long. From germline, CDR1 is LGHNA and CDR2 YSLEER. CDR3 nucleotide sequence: TGCGCCAGCAGCCAAGGAATTGGGAAGGGGACCTACAATGAGCAGTTCTTC. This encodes CASSQGIGKGTYNEQFF.

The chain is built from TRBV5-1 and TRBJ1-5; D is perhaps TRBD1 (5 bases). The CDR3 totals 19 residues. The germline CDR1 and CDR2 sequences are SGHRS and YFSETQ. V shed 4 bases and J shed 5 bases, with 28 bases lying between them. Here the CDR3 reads CASSPRDGLKLLGDQPQHF. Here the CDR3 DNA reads TGCGCCAGCAGCCCCCGGGACGGGTTGAAGCTTCTTGGTGATCAGCCCCAGCATTTT.

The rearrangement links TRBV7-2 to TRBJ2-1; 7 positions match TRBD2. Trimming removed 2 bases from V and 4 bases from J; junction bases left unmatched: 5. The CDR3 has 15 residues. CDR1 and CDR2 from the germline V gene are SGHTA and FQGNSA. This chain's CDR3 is CASSLTASGYNEQFF. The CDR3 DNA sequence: TGTGCCAGCAGCTTAACGGCTAGCGGTTACAATGAGCAGTTCTTC. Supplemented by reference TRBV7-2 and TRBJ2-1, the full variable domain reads GAGVSQSPSNKVTEKGKDVELRCDPISGHTALYWYRQSLGQGLEFLIYFQGNSAPDKSGLPSDRFSAERTGGSVSTLTIQRTQQEDSAVYLCASSLTASGYNEQFFGPGTRLTVL.

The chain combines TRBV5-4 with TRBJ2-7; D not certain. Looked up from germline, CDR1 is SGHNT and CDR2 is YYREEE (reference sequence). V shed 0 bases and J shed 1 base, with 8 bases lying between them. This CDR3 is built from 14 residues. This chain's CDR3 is CASSLGARSYEQYF. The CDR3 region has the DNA TGTGCCAGCAGCTTGGGCGCGCGATCCTACGAGCAGTACTTC.

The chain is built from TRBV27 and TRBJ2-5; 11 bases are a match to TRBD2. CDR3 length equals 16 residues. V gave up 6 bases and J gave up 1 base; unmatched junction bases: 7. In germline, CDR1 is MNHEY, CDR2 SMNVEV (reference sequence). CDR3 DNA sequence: TGTGCCAGCAGCCGAGGGACTAGCGGTTTCCAAGAGACCCAGTACTTC. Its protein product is CASSRGTSGFQETQYF.

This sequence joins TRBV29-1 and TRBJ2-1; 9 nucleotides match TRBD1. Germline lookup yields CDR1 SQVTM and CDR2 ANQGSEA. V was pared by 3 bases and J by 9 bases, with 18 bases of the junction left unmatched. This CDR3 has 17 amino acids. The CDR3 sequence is CSVDAPEWDRVDGEQFF. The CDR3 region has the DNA TGCAGCGTTGATGCCCCAGAATGGGACAGGGTTGACGGTGAGCAGTTCTTC.

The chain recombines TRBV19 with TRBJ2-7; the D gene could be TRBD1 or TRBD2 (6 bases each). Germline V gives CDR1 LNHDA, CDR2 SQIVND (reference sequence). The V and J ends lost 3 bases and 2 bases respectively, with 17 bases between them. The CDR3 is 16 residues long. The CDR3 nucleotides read TGTGCCAGTAGTATGGACCCTGGAGGGGGTCCCTACGAGCAGTACTTC. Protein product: CASSMDPGGGPYEQYF.

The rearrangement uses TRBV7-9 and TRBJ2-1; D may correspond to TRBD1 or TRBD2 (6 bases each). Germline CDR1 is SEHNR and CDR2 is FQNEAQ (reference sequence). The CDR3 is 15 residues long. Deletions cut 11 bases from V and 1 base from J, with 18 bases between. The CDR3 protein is CAGRGGSNSYNEQFF. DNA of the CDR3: TGTGCCGGCCGAGGGGGGTCGAATTCCTACAATGAGCAGTTCTTC.

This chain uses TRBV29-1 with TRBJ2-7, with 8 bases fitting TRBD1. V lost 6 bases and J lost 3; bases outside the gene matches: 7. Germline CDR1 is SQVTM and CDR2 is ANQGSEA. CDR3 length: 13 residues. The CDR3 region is CSVVPGTGYEQYF. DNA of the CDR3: TGCAGCGTCGTGCCCGGGACAGGCTACGAGCAGTACTTC.

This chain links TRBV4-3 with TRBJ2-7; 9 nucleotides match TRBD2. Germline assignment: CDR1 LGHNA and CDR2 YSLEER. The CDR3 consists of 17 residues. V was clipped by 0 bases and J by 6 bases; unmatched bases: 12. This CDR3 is CASSQDRAGGPLSEQYF. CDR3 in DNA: TGCGCCAGCAGCCAAGATAGGGCGGGAGGGCCTCTTAGCGAGCAGTACTTC.

CDR3 residues: CASGHADTQYF. The CDR3 coding sequence is TGTGCCAGCGGGCACGCAGATACGCAGTATTTT. This rearrangement joins TRBV15 to TRBJ2-3, with a possible D match to TRBD2 (5 bases). This CDR3 is 11 amino acids long. V gave up 10 bases and J gave up 4 bases, with 9 bases separating them. Germline values: CDR1 LNHNV, CDR2 YYDKDF (reference sequence).

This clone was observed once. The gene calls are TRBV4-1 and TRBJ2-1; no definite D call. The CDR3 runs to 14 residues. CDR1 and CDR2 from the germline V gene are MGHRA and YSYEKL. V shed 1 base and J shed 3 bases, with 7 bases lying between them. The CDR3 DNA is TGCGCCAGCAGCCAAGGTTGGGGCTACAATGAGCAGTTCTTC. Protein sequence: CASSQGWGYNEQFF.

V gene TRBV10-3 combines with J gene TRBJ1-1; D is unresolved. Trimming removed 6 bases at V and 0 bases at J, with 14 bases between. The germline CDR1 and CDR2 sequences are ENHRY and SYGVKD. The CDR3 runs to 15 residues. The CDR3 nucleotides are TGTGCCATCAGCGAGACCACGGTGATGAACACTGAAGCTTTCTTT. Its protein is CAISETTVMNTEAFF.

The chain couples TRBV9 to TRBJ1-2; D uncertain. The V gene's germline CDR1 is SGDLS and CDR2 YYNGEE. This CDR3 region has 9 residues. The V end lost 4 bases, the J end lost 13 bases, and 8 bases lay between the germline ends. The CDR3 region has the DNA TGTGCCAGCAGCCCCGCCGGCACCTTC. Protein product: CASSPAGTF.

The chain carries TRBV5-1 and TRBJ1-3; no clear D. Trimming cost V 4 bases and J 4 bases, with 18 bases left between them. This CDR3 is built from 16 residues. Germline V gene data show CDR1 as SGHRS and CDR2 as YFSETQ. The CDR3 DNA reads TGCGCCAGCAGCCCAGTATCCCGGTCGGGGGGAAACACCATATATTTT. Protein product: CASSPVSRSGGNTIYF.

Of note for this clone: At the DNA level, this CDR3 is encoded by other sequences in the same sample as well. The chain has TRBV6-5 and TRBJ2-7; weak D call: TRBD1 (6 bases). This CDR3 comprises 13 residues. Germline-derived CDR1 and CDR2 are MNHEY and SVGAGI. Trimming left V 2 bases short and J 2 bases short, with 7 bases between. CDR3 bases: TGTGCCAGCAGTTACGGACAGACCTACGAGCAGTACTTC. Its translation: CASSYGQTYEQYF.

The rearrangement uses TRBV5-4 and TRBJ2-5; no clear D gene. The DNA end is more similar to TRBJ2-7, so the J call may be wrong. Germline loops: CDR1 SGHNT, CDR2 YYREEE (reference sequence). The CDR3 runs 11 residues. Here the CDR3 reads CASSFYYEQYF. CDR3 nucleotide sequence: TGTGCCAGCAGCTTCTACTACGAGCAGTACTTC.

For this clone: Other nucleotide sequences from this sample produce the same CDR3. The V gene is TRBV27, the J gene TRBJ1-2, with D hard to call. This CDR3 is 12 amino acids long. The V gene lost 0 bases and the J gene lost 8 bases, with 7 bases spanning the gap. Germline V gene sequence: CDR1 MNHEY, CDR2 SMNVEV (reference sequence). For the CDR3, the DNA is TGTGCCAGCAGTTTATCTGGCAGAGGCTACACCTTC. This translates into CASSLSGRGYTF.

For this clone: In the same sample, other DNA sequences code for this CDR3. CDR3 region: CASSITGSSYEQYF. The CDR3 DNA reads TGTGCCAGTAGTATCACAGGGAGCTCCTACGAGCAGTACTTC. The chain has TRBV19 and TRBJ2-7; TRBD1 might be the D (6 bases). CDR3 length equals 14 residues. Germline V CDR1 and CDR2: LNHDA, SQIVND (reference sequence). V was clipped by 3 bases and J by 0 bases, with 9 bases between them.

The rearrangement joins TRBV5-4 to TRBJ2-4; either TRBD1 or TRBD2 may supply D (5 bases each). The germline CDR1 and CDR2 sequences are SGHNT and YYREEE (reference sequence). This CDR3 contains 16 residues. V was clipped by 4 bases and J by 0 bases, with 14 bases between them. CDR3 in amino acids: CASSGEGPLAKNIQYF. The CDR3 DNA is TGTGCCAGCAGCGGAGAGGGACCCCTAGCCAAAAACATTCAGTACTTC.